This T cell receptor beta chain was captured by sequencing in a study of T cell responses to AZD1222 COVID-19 vaccine. The study, taken as a whole, reports: Baseline testing showed seropositivity in only five to seven AZD1222 recipients. Along spike, vaccine-associated CD4 TCRs were found throughout, with dominance at 160-218 and 743-854. Variant regions that are unmutated are reportedly the target of nearly half of spike-specific TCRs.

A remark on this clone: Antigen unknown.

Using immunoSEQ multiplex PCR, the repertoire was profiled, and TCRdb retains in-frame clones only, with some absent. The profile shows 200,000 to 300,000 clones, 90% to 95% of them singletons. Deletions cut 6 bases from V and 3 bases from J, with 18 bases between. Looked up from germline, CDR1 is LNHDA and CDR2 is SQIVND (reference sequence). This CDR3 is 15 amino acids long. This chain connects TRBV19 to TRBJ2-7, with D tentatively TRBD1 or TRBD2 (5 bases each). This TCR was recovered from an adult in good health. The sequenced sample was peripheral blood, obtained on day 0 of AZD1222 vaccination. The CDR3 nucleotides are TGTGCCAGTAGCTCGGGGCCTCCCCCCGACTACGAGCAGTACTTC. It yields the protein CASSSGPPPDYEQYF.